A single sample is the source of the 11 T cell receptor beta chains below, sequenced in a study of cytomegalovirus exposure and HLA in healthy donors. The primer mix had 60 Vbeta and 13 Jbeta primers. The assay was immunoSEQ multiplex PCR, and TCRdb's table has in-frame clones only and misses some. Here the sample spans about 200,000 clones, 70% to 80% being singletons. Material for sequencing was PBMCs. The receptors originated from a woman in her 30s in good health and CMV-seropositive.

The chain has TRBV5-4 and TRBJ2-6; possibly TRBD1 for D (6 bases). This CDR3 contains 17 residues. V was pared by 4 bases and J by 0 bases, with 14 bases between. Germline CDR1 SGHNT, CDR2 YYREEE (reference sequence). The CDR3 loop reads CASSLPGHISGANVLTF. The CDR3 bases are TGTGCCAGCAGCCTGCCGGGACACATCTCTGGGGCCAACGTCCTGACTTTC.

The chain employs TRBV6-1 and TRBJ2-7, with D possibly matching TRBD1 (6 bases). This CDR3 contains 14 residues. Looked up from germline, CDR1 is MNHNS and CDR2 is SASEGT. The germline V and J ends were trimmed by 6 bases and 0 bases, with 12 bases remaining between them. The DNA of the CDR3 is TGTGCCAGCAGGCTACAGGGTAGCTCCTACGAGCAGTACTTC. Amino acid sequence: CASRLQGSSYEQYF.

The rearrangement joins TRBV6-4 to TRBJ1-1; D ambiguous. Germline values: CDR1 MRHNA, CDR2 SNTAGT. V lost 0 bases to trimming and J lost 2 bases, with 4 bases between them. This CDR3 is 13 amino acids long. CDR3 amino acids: CASSDSSNTEAFF. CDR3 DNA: TGTGCCAGCAGTGACTCAAGCAACACTGAAGCTTTCTTT.

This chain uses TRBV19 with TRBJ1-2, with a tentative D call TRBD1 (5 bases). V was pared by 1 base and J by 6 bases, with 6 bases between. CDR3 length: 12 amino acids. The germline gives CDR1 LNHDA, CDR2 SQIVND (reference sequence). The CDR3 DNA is TGTGCCAGTAGTATAGGGGGCAATGGCTACACCTTC. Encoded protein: CASSIGGNGYTF.

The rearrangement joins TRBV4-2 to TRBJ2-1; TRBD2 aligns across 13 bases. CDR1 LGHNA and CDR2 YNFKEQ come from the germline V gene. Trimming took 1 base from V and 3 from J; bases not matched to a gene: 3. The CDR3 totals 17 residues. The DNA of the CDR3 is TGTGCCAGCAGCCAAGGGGGACTAGCGGGGATCTACAATGAGCAGTTCTTC. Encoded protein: CASSQGGLAGIYNEQFF.

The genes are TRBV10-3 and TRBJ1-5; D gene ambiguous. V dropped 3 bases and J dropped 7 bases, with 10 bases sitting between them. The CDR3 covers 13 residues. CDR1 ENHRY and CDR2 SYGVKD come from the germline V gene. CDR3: CAISEVGDQPQHF. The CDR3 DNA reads TGTGCCATCAGTGAAGTGGGAGACCAGCCCCAGCATTTT.

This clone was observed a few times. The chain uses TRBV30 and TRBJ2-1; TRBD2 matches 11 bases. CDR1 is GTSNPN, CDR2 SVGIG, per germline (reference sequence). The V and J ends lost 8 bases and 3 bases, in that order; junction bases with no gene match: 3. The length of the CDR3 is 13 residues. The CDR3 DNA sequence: TGTGCCCAAACTAGCGGGGGCTACAATGAGCAGTTCTTC. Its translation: CAQTSGGYNEQFF.

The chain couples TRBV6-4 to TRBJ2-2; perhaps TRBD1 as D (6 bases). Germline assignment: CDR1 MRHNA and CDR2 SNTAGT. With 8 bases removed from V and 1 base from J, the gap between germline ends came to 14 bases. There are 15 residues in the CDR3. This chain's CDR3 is CASARTVENTGELFF. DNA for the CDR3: TGTGCCAGCGCACGGACAGTCGAGAACACCGGGGAGCTGTTTTTT.

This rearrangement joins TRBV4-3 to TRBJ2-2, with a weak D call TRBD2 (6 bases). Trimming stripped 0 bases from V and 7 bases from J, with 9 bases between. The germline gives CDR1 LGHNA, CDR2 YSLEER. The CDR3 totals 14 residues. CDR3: CASSQDSGDGELFF. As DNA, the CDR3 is TGCGCCAGCAGCCAAGATTCGGGGGACGGGGAGCTGTTTTTT.

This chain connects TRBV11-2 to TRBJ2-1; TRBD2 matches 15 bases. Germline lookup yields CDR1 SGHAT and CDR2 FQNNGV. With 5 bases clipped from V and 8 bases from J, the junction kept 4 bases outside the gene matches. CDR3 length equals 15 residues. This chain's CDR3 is CASSGLAGGPYEQFF. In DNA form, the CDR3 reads TGTGCCAGCAGCGGACTAGCGGGAGGGCCGTATGAGCAGTTCTTC.

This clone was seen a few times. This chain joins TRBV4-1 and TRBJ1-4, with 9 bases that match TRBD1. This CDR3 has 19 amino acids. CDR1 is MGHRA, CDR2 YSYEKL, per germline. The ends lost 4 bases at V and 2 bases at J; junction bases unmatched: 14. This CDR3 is CASSPRQGERTTTNEKLFF. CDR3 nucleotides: TGCGCCAGCAGCCCAAGACAGGGGGAGAGGACAACGACTAATGAAAAACTGTTTTTT.